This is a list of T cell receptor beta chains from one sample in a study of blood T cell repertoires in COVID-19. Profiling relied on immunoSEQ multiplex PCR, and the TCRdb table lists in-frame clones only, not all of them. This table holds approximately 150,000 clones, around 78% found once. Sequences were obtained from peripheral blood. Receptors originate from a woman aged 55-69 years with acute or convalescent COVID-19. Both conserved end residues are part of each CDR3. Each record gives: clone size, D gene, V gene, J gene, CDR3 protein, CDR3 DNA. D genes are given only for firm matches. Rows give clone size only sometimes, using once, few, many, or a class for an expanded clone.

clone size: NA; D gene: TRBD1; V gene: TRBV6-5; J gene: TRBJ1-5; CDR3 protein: CASTVPGQGNQPQHF; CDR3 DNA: TGTGCCAGCACCGTCCCGGGACAGGGAAATCAGCCCCAGCATTTT
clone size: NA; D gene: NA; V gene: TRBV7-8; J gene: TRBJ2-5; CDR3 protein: CASSLGYRARGTQYF; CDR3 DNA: TGTGCCAGCAGCTTAGGATACAGGGCACGAGGGACCCAGTACTTC
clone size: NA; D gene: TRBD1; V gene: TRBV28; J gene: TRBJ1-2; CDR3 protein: CASSLATTGGDYGYTF; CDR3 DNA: TGTGCCAGCAGTTTGGCAACTACAGGGGGCGACTATGGCTACACCTTC
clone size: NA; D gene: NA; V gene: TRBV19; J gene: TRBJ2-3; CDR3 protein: CASDSCTDTQYF; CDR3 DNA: TGTGCCAGTGACAGTTGCACAGATACGCAGTATTTT
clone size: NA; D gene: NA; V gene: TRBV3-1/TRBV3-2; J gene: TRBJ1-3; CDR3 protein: CASSQGRRADTIYF; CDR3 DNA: TGTGCCAGCAGCCAAGGGAGGAGGGCAGACACCATATATTTT
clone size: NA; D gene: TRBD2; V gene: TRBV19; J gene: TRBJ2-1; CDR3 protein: CASSILAGVGNEQFF; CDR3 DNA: TGTGCCAGTAGTATTCTAGCGGGAGTGGGGAATGAGCAGTTCTTC
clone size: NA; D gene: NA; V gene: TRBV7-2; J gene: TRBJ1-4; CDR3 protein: CASSLGVAGSEKLFF; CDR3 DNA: TGTGCCAGCAGCTTAGGGGTAGCGGGGTCGGAAAAACTGTTTTTT
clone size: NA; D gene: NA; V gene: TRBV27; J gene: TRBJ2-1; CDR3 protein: CASSFGSLGLGQFF; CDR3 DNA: TGTGCCAGCAGTTTCGGGAGCTTGGGTTTGGGGCAGTTCTTC
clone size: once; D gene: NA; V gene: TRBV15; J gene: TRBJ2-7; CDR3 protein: CATSRDLGREQYF; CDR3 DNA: TGTGCCACCAGCAGAGATCTTGGGAGAGAGCAGTACTTC
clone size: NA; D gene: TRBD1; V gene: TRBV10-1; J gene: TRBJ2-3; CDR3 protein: CASKGQLRGDTQYF; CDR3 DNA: TGCGCCAGCAAGGGACAGCTCAGGGGAGATACGCAGTATTTT
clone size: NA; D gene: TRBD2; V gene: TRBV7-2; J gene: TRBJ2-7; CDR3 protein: CASSFLAGVGYEQYF; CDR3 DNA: TGTGCCAGCAGCTTCTTAGCGGGAGTAGGATACGAGCAGTACTTC
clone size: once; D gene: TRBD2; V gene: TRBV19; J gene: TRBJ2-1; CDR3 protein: CASSINRGRGGEQFF; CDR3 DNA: TGTGCCAGTAGTATTAATCGCGGGAGAGGCGGGGAGCAGTTCTTC
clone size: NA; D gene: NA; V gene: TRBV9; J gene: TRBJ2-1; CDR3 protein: CASTPSASGGSEQFF; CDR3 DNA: TGTGCCAGCACCCCCTCTGCGTCTGGTGGGAGTGAGCAGTTCTTC
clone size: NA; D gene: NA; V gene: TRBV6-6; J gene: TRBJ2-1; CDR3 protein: CASSPSGVIDEQFF; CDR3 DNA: TGTGCCAGCAGTCCTTCGGGGGTTATCGATGAGCAGTTCTTC
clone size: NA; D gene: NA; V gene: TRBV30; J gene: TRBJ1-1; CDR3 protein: CAWRRQWDEAFF; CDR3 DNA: TGTGCCTGGAGACGACAGTGGGATGAAGCTTTCTTT
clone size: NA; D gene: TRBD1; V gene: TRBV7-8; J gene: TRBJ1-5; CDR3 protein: CASSLEDRPDQPQHF; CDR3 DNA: TGTGCCAGCAGCTTAGAGGACAGGCCGGATCAGCCCCAGCATTTT
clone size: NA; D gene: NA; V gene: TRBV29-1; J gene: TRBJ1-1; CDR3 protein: CSVTGGALNTEAFF; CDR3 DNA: TGCAGCGTCACGGGCGGGGCCCTGAACACTGAAGCTTTCTTT
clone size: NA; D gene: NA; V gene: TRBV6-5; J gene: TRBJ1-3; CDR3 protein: CASSRQLFSGNTIYF; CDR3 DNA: TGTGCCAGCTCTCGACAGCTCTTCTCTGGAAACACCATATATTTT
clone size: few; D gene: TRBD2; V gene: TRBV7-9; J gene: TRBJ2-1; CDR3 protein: CASSQTSSSYNEQFF; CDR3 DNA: TGTGCCAGCAGCCAGACTAGCAGCTCCTACAATGAGCAGTTCTTC
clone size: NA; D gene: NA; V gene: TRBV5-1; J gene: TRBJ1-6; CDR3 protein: CASSLDRDSPLHF; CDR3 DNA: TGCGCCAGCAGCTTGGACCGCGATTCACCCCTCCACTTT
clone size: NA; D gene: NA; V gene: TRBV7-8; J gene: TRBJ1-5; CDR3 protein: CASDKGSGGVGSNQPQHF; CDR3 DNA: TGTGCCAGCGATAAAGGGAGTGGCGGGGTTGGGAGCAATCAGCCCCAGCATTTT
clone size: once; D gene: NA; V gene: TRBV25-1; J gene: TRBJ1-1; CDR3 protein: CASIPDRNVAEAFF; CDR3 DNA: TGTGCCAGCATCCCCGACAGGAATGTGGCTGAAGCTTTCTTT
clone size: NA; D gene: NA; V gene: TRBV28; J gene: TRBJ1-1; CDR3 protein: CASSSRGMNTEAFF; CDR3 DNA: TGTGCCAGCAGTAGCAGGGGAATGAACACTGAAGCTTTCTTT
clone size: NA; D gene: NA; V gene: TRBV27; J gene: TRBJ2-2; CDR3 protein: CASSLWRANTGELFF; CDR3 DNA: TGTGCCAGCAGTTTATGGAGGGCGAACACCGGGGAGCTGTTTTTT
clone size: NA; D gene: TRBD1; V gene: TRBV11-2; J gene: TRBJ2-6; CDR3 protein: CASSPTRGHGANVLTF; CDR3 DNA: TGTGCCAGCAGCCCAACCAGGGGGCATGGGGCCAACGTCCTGACTTTC
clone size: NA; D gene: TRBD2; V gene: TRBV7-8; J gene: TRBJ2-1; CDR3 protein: CASSRRASGSLGNEQFF; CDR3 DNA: TGTGCCAGCAGCCGAAGGGCTAGCGGGAGCTTAGGCAATGAGCAGTTCTTC
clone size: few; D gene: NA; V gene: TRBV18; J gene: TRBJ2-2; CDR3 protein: CASSKTGGTGELFF; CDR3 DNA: TGTGCCAGCTCAAAGACCGGAGGTACCGGGGAGCTGTTTTTT
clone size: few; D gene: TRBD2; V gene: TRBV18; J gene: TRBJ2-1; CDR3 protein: CASATSGRANEQFF; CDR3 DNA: TGTGCCAGTGCCACTAGCGGGAGGGCTAATGAGCAGTTCTTC
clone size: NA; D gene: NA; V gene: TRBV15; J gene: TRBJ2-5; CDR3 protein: CATSRESRGGDQYF; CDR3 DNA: TGTGCCACCAGCAGAGAGTCTAGAGGCGGGGACCAGTACTTC
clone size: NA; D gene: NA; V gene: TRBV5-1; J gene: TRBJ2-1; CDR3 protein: CASSLTRDNYNEQFF; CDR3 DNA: TGCGCCAGCAGCTTGACCCGGGACAACTACAATGAGCAGTTCTTC
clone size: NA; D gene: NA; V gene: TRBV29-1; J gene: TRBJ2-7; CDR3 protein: CSVAQGRGAYEQYF; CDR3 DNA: TGCAGCGTTGCACAGGGACGGGGGGCCTACGAGCAGTACTTC
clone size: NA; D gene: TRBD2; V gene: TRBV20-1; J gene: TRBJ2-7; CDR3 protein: CSASAGDLYEQYF; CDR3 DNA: TGCAGTGCTAGTGCGGGAGATCTATACGAGCAGTACTTC
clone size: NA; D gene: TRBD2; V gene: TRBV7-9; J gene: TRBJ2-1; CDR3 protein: CASSLRLAENEQFF; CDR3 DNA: TGTGCCAGCAGCTTGCGGCTAGCGGAGAATGAGCAGTTCTTC
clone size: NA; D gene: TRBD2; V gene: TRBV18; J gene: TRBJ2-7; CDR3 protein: CASSPGTSRYEQYF; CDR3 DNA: TGTGCCAGCTCACCCGGGACTAGTCGCTACGAGCAGTACTTC
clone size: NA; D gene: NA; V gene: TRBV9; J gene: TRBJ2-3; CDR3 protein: CASSPRAGEGADTQYF; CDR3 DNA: TGTGCCAGCAGCCCCCGGGCAGGGGAAGGGGCAGATACGCAGTATTTT
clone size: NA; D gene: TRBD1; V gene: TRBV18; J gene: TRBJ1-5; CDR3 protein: CASSPGQGYQPQHF; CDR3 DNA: TGTGCCAGCTCACCAGGACAGGGGTATCAGCCCCAGCATTTT
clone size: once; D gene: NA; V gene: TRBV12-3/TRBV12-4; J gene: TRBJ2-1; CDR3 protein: CASSLSGLKQFF; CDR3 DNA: TGTGCCAGCAGTCTGAGTGGACTCAAGCAGTTCTTC
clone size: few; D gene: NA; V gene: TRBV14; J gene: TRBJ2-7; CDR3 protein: CASSQVSYEQYF; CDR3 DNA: TGTGCCAGCAGCCAAGTATCCTACGAGCAGTACTTC
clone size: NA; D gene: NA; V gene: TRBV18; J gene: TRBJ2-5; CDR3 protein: CASSAGIQETQYF; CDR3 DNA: TGTGCCAGCTCAGCGGGAATCCAAGAGACCCAGTACTTC
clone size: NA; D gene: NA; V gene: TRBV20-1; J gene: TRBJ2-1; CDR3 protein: CSARAVDEQFF; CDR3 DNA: TGCAGTGCTAGGGCGGTGGATGAGCAGTTCTTC
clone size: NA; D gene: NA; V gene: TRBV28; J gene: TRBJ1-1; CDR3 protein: CASSPGVRIPEAFF; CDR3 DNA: TGTGCCAGCAGTCCAGGGGTTAGGATCCCTGAAGCTTTCTTT
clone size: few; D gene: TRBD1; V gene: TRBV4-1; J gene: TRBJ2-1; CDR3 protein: CASSQAGTGNYNEQFF; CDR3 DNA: TGCGCCAGCAGCCAAGCCGGGACAGGAAACTACAATGAGCAGTTCTTC
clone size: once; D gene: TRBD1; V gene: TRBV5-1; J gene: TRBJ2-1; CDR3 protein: CASSRNRGRYNEQFF; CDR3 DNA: TGCGCCAGCAGCCGAAACAGGGGAAGATACAATGAGCAGTTCTTC
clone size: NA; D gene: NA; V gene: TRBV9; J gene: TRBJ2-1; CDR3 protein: CASSTGGAPYNEQFF; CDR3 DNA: TGTGCCAGCAGCACCGGGGGAGCGCCCTACAATGAGCAGTTCTTC
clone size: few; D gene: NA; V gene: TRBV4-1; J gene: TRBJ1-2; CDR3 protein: CASSRSGTSDGYTF; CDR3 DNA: TGCGCCAGCAGCCGTTCCGGGACATCTGATGGCTACACCTTC
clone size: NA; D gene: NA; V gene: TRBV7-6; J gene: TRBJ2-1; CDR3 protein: CASSWGGGYSYNEQFF; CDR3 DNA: TGTGCCAGCAGCTGGGGAGGGGGGTATTCCTACAATGAGCAGTTCTTC
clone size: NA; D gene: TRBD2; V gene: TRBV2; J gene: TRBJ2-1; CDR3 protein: CASSGGASGRGNEQFF; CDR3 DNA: TGTGCCAGCAGTGGGGGAGCTAGCGGGAGAGGAAATGAGCAGTTCTTC
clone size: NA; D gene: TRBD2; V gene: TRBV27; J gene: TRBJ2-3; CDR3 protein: CASSFRLAGVTDTQYF; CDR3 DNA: TGTGCCAGCAGTTTCCGACTAGCGGGAGTCACAGATACGCAGTATTTT
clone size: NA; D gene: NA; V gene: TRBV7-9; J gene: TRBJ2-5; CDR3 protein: CASSSPGDWTGSQYF; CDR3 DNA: TGTGCCAGCAGCTCCCCAGGGGATTGGACGGGGTCCCAGTACTTC
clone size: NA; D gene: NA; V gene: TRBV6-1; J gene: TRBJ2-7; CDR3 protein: CASSEEQGDYSYEQYF; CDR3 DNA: TGTGCCAGCAGTGAGGAACAGGGGGACTACTCCTACGAGCAGTACTTC
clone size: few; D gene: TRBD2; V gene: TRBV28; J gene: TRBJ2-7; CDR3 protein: CASNPSGGAYEQYF; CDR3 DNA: TGTGCCAGCAACCCTTCGGGAGGGGCCTACGAGCAGTACTTC
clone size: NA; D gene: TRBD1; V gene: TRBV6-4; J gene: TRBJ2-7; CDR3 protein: CASSDGQGYEQYF; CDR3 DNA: TGTGCCAGCAGTGACGGACAGGGGTACGAGCAGTACTTC
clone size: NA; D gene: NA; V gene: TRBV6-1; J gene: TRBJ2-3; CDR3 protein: CASSESWTNTDTQYF; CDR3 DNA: TGTGCCAGCAGTGAATCCTGGACTAACACAGATACGCAGTATTTT
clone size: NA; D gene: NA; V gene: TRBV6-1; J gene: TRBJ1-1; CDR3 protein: CASSGPKQRKDTEAFF; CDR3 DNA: TGTGCCAGCAGTGGTCCAAAGCAGCGTAAGGACACTGAAGCTTTCTTT
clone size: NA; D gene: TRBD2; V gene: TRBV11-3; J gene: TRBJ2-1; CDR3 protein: CASSSSSWTSGRAEDEQFF; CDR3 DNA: TGTGCCAGCAGCTCCTCCTCATGGACTAGCGGGAGGGCCGAGGATGAGCAGTTCTTC
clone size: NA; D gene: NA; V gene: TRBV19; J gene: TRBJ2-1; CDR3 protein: CASSRDGDRQFF; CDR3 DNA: TGTGCCAGTAGTCGTGACGGAGACAGGCAGTTCTTC
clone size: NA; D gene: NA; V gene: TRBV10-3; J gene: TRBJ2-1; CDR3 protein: CAISESPPTTSNEQFF; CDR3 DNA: TGTGCCATCAGTGAGTCGCCCCCCACGACTAGCAATGAGCAGTTCTTC
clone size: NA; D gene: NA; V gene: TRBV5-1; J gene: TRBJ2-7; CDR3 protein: CASSLAGGDLSYEQYF; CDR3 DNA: TGCGCCAGCAGCTTGGCCGGCGGGGACCTCTCCTACGAGCAGTACTTC
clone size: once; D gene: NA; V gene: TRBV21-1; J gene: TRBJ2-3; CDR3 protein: CASSKPNGKCRSTDTQYF; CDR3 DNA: TGTGCCAGCAGCAAGCCAAACGGGAAGTGTCGAAGCACAGATACGCAGTATTTT